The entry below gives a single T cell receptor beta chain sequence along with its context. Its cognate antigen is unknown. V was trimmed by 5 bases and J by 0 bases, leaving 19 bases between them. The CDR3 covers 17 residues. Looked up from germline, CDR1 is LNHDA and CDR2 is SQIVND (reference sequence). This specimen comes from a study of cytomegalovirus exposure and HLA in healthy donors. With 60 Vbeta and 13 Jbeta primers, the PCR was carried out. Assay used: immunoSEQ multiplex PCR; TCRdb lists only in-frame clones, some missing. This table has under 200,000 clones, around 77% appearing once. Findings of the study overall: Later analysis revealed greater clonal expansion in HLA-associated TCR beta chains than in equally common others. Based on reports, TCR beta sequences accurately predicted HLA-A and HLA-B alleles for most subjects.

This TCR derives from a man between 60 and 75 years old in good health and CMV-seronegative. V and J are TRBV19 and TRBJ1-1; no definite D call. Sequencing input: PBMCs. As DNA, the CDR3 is TGTGCCAGTAGTTGGCGAATCCAATCAGCGGTGAACACTGAAGCTTTCTTT. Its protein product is CASSWRIQSAVNTEAFF.